These 19 T cell receptor beta chains originate from one sample sequenced in a study of cytomegalovirus exposure and HLA in healthy donors. Primers: 60 Vbeta forward and 13 Jbeta reverse. The repertoire was sequenced with immunoSEQ multiplex PCR; TCRdb's copy has only in-frame clones and lacks some. The repertoire holds roughly 99,000 clones, with over 60% as singletons. The sample was PBMCs. The receptors here all came from a male donor in good health and CMV-seronegative.

V usage is TRBV5-1 and J usage is TRBJ2-7; D perhaps matches TRBD1 (5 bases). The CDR3 length is 17 residues. V lost 4 bases and J lost 0, with 20 bases in between. The germline V gene has CDR1 SGHRS and CDR2 YFSETQ. The CDR3 DNA follows: TGCGCCAGCAGCCCTCTACTCAGGACAATGAGCTCCTACGAGCAGTACTTC. This sequence encodes CASSPLLRTMSSYEQYF.

V gene TRBV2 combines with J gene TRBJ2-2; TRBD2 matches 7 bases. Germline CDR1 SNHLY, CDR2 FYNNEI. V was pared by 4 bases and J by 6 bases, with 11 bases of the junction left unmatched. The CDR3 runs 16 residues. CDR3 loop: CASSVGGRAAAGELFF. The CDR3 DNA reads TGTGCCAGCAGTGTAGGAGGGAGGGCCGCGGCCGGGGAGCTGTTTTTT.

This clone was seen only once. The gene calls are TRBV19 and TRBJ1-1; 7 nucleotides line up with TRBD1. Germline V gives CDR1 LNHDA, CDR2 SQIVND (reference sequence). This CDR3 comprises 12 residues. V shed 7 bases and J 11 bases; nucleotides not matched to a gene: 10. The CDR3 loop is CASIDQGGDAFF. The DNA for the CDR3 is TGTGCCAGTATCGACCAGGGGGGTGATGCTTTCTTT.

The rearrangement uses TRBV2 and TRBJ2-6; maybe TRBD1 (5 bases). Germline CDR1 is SNHLY and CDR2 is FYNNEI. V lost 9 bases and J 0 bases, leaving 12 bases between the germline ends. This CDR3 is built from 15 residues. The CDR3 loop reads CARGGRGSGANVLTF. DNA of the CDR3: TGTGCCAGGGGCGGAAGGGGCTCTGGGGCCAACGTCCTGACTTTC. Combining the CDR3 with reference TRBV2 and TRBJ2-6 gives the whole variable domain EPEVTQTPSHQVTQMGQEVILRCVPISNHLYFYWYRQILGQKVEFLVSFYNNEISEKSEIFDDQFSVERPDGSNFTLKIRSTKLEDSAMYFCARGGRGSGANVLTFGAGSRLTVL.

The chain uses TRBV28 and TRBJ2-7; 7 bases are shared with TRBD2. The junction had 7 bases not matched to a gene; V was cut back by 1 base and J by 4 bases. The CDR3 covers 15 residues. Germline V lookup: CDR1 MDHEN, CDR2 SYDVKM. This CDR3 is CASSLSVPSGYEQYF. CDR3 DNA sequence: TGTGCCAGCAGTTTATCCGTGCCTAGCGGATACGAGCAGTACTTC. Based on the CDR3 plus reference TRBV28 and TRBJ2-7, the full variable domain is DVKVTQSSRYLVKRTGEKVFLECVQDMDHENMFWYRQDPGLGLRLIYFSYDVKMKEKGDIPEGYSVSREKKERFSLILESASTNQTSMYLCASSLSVPSGYEQYFGPGTRLTVT.

The V gene is TRBV5-1, the J gene TRBJ1-3; a weak D match, TRBD1 (5 bases). Germline-derived CDR1 and CDR2 are SGHRS and YFSETQ. The CDR3 sequence is 12 residues long. Trimming cost V 4 bases and J 7 bases, with 9 bases left between them. The CDR3 protein is CASSLNRNTIYF. The CDR3 nucleotides are TGCGCCAGCAGCCTAAACAGGAACACCATATATTTT. Supplemented by reference TRBV5-1 and TRBJ1-3, the full variable domain reads KAGVTQTPRYLIKTRGQQVTLSCSPISGHRSVSWYQQTPGQGLQFLFEYFSETQRNKGNFPGRFSGRQFSNSRSEMNVSTLELGDSALYLCASSLNRNTIYFGEGSWLTVV.

A single count supports this clone. The chain employs TRBV28 and TRBJ2-1; 10 nucleotides match TRBD2. Germline CDR1 MDHEN, CDR2 SYDVKM. V lost 7 bases and J lost 8; bases outside the gene matches: 14. The length of the CDR3 is 16 residues. CDR3 sequence (DNA): TGTGCCAGCACCCACGGGGGGCTAGCGGGAGTGGATGAGCAGTTCTTC. This encodes CASTHGGLAGVDEQFF. The full variable domain, in which reference TRBV28 and TRBJ2-1 provide the parts outside the CDR3, is DVKVTQSSRYLVKRTGEKVFLECVQDMDHENMFWYRQDPGLGLRLIYFSYDVKMKEKGDIPEGYSVSREKKERFSLILESASTNQTSMYLCASTHGGLAGVDEQFFGPGTRLTVL.

The rearrangement links TRBV4-1 to TRBJ2-1; D is possibly TRBD2 (6 bases). V was trimmed by 2 bases and J by 7 bases, leaving 15 bases between them. Germline V gives CDR1 MGHRA, CDR2 YSYEKL. The CDR3 sequence is 15 residues long. The CDR3 region is CASSQLTRIANEQFF. CDR3 DNA sequence: TGCGCCAGCAGCCAATTGACTAGAATCGCGAATGAGCAGTTCTTC.

V gene TRBV11-2 combines with J gene TRBJ1-4; 10 bases fit TRBD1. The CDR3 contains 18 residues. The ends lost 5 bases at V and 0 bases at J; junction bases unmatched: 9. Germline V gene data show CDR1 as SGHAT and CDR2 as FQNNGV. The CDR3 DNA sequence: TGTGCCAGCAGCGCTCCGGGACAGGGGATCGCAACTAATGAAAAACTGTTTTTT. Its protein is CASSAPGQGIATNEKLFF. The whole variable domain, remainder taken from reference TRBV11-2 and TRBJ1-4, is EAGVAQSPRYKIIEKRQSVAFWCNPISGHATLYWYQQILGQGPKLLIQFQNNGVVDDSQLPKDRFSAERLKGVDSTLKIQPAKLEDSAVYLCASSAPGQGIATNEKLFFGSGTQLSVL.

This chain joins TRBV6-1 and TRBJ2-1; 11 bases map to TRBD2. The length of the CDR3 is 15 residues. The germline V gene encodes CDR1 MNHNS and CDR2 SASEGT. With V trimmed by 6 bases and J by 6 bases, 7 bases remained unmatched. CDR3 residues: CASRLAGAGPNEQFF. The CDR3 DNA follows: TGTGCCAGCAGACTAGCGGGAGCGGGGCCCAATGAGCAGTTCTTC.

This clone was observed a few times. The rearrangement joins TRBV30 to TRBJ2-7, with 7 bases lining up with TRBD1. The CDR3 length is 12 residues. From germline, CDR1 is GTSNPN and CDR2 SVGIG (reference sequence). The ends lost 5 bases at V and 5 bases at J; junction bases unmatched: 6. CDR3 DNA sequence: TGTGCCTGGTCAGGGGGATGGGACGAGCAGTACTTC. Its translation is CAWSGGWDEQYF. Full variable domain (rest looked up from reference TRBV30 and TRBJ2-7): SQTIHQWPATLVQPVGSPLSLECTVEGTSNPNLYWYRQAAGRGLQLLFYSVGIGQISSEVPQNLSASRPQDRQFILSSKKLLLSDSGFYLCAWSGGWDEQYFGPGTRLTVT.

This chain links TRBV6-5 with TRBJ2-7; D ambiguous. Germline V gene lookup returns CDR1 MNHEY and CDR2 SVGAGI. Trimming took 3 bases from V and 5 from J, leaving 14 bases between them. CDR3 length: 14 residues. The CDR3 protein is CASSYRRGHHEQYF. In DNA, the CDR3 is TGTGCCAGCAGTTATCGTCGAGGCCACCACGAGCAGTACTTC.

The genes are TRBV6-5 and TRBJ2-3, with D perhaps TRBD2 (6 bases). This CDR3 has 15 amino acids. Trimming took 2 bases from V and 1 from J, leaving 10 bases between them. The germline CDR1 and CDR2 sequences are MNHEY and SVGAGI. CDR3: CASSYQRGGTDTQYF. The CDR3 nucleotides are TGTGCCAGCAGTTACCAACGCGGGGGCACAGATACGCAGTATTTT.

This clone was observed a handful of times. V and J are TRBV11-2 and TRBJ1-1; possibly TRBD1 for D (5 bases). Between the trimmed V and J ends, which lost 1 base and 7 bases, there was a span of 22 bases. The germline V gene encodes CDR1 SGHAT and CDR2 FQNNGV. There are 17 residues in the CDR3. CDR3 loop: CASSLGNLRQGWDEAFF. CDR3 sequence (DNA): TGTGCCAGCAGCTTAGGCAACCTCCGGCAGGGCTGGGATGAAGCTTTCTTT.

The rearrangement uses TRBV30 and TRBJ2-5; 7 bases are shared with TRBD1. The V segment lost 0 bases and the J segment 9 bases; nucleotides outside the gene matches: 10. The CDR3 loop spans 14 amino acids. Germline CDR1 is GTSNPN and CDR2 is SVGIG (reference sequence). The CDR3 here is CAWSVGDSSTPQYF. As DNA, the CDR3 is TGTGCCTGGAGTGTTGGGGACAGCTCTACCCCCCAGTACTTC. Full variable domain (outside the CDR3, taken from reference TRBV30 and TRBJ2-5): SQTIHQWPATLVQPVGSPLSLECTVEGTSNPNLYWYRQAAGRGLQLLFYSVGIGQISSEVPQNLSASRPQDRQFILSSKKLLLSDSGFYLCAWSVGDSSTPQYFGPGTRLLVL.

This rearrangement joins TRBV29-1 to TRBJ1-1; no reliable D call. Germline V gives CDR1 SQVTM, CDR2 ANQGSEA. Trimming took off 3 bases at V and 5 bases at J, with 13 bases between the two ends. This CDR3 contains 13 residues. DNA for the CDR3: TGCAGCGTTGAGGGCAATACGGGGACTGAAGCTTTCTTT. Protein product: CSVEGNTGTEAFF.

This clone came up once. The chain links TRBV5-6 to TRBJ2-4, with 8 bases matching TRBD2. Trimming at V came to 3 bases and at J to 2 bases, leaving 1 base not matched to a gene. The germline V gene has CDR1 SGHDT and CDR2 YYEEEE. The CDR3 consists of 14 residues. CDR3 DNA: TGTGCCAGCAGCTCGGGAGGGTCCAAAAACATTCAGTACTTC. This codes for CASSSGGSKNIQYF.

This clone was counted only a few times. This sequence joins TRBV5-4 and TRBJ1-2; 8 bases are shared with TRBD1. CDR1 and CDR2 (germline): SGHNT, YYREEE (reference sequence). CDR3 length: 15 amino acids. V was clipped by 4 bases and J by 1 base; unmatched bases: 6. The CDR3 nucleotides are TGTGCCAGCAGCCCAAGGGACAGGAATAACTATGGCTACACCTTC. Translated: CASSPRDRNNYGYTF.

The chain couples TRBV19 to TRBJ2-5; possibly TRBD1 for D (6 bases). This CDR3 contains 14 residues. V was cut by 1 base and J by 5 bases, with 11 bases left in between. Germline assignment: CDR1 LNHDA and CDR2 SQIVND (reference sequence). CDR3 sequence (DNA): TGTGCCAGTAGTATAGGGGGGCTGGGGGAGACCCAGTACTTC. This translates into CASSIGGLGETQYF.